The subject of this entry is one TCR beta chain. At least ten counts were recorded for this clonotype. It has no known antigen specificity. Qualities for individual bases were not recorded, and no much larger clone is one base off. The data were obtained in a study of Graves' ophthalmopathy and Graves' hyperthyroidism (dated by TCRdb to the late 2010s). Regarding the research as a whole: Peripheral blood was collected at initial diagnosis, before any treatment. In total, 135 blood samples were TCR-sequenced: some 40 ophthalmopathy, some 80 hyperthyroidism and approximately 17 hyperthyroidism-to-ophthalmopathy patients. For training and testing, the 100 or so patients in the discovery cohort were randomly divided in a 7:3 ratio. Once sampling was done, hyperthyroidism patients were given methimazole at a starting dose of 30 mg daily, while ophthalmopathy patients were given high-dose intravenous methylprednisolone. T-cell repertoires of thyroid tissue and blood were compared in six or seven hyperthyroidism patients. To explore V-J signatures distinguishing ophthalmopathy from hyperthyroidism, a discovery set of roughly 100 patients (roughly 45 ophthalmopathy, 55 to 60 stable hyperthyroidism) was enrolled. An independent validation cohort was composed of approximately 19 hyperthyroidism patients and roughly 16 patients who later progressed from hyperthyroidism to ophthalmopathy. TCR beta repertoire signatures were used to distinguish Graves' ophthalmopathy from Graves' hyperthyroidism and to predict progression to ophthalmopathy. The study at large found these results: In validation, the model predicted ophthalmopathy progression with more than 70% sensitivity and approximately 72% specificity; 12 predicted patients were CT-confirmed with GO in a median of approximately 6.5 months. Most expanded thyroid clonotypes with a frequency above 0.001 also appeared in blood, which suggests that blood repertoires may reflect the immune response in the thyroid. Ophthalmopathy was separated from stable hyperthyroidism by the 13-signature model with more than 85% sensitivity and around 81% specificity in cross-validation and with 80%/75% in the test set. No statistical method was used to predetermine the sample size, and group allocation was not hidden from the investigators.

TCR beta CDR3 regions were amplified from RNA transcripts for repertoire sequencing. A first-round RT-PCR used HTBI primers with the Qiagen OneStep RT-PCR kit, followed by a second-round multiplex PCR, size selection and purification. Sequencing of the libraries was carried out on an Illumina HiSeq2000 in paired-end mode with 100 bp reads. The original pipeline was this. SOAPnuke was used to process the reads, throwing out any read that had adapters, had uncalled bases, had a mean Phred below 15, or lacked an exact constant-primer or identifier match. COPE v1.2.5 was used to merge the high-quality paired reads. Each unique nucleotide sequence was defined as a clonotype, and clonotypes were aligned to IMGT TRB V, D and J references with MiTCR v1.1. Only V-J combinations with frequency above 0.0001 were analysed, covering about 99% of repertoires. For each V-J combination, a TCR clonal expansion and chaos score was defined as the ratio of F50 clonal expansion to chaos observed in the TCRdist matrix. Features were reduced by Welch's t-statistics and random forest to 10 to 15 V-J combinations, which fed a naive Bayes classifier. The Morisita-Horn index was used to measure how similar the thyroid and blood repertoires were. The public reads were reprocessed in TCRdb via fastp at Q25 and MiXCR, keeping in-frame beta chains. Rows matching on CDR3 protein sequence are summarized as one entry with the most common DNA and genes. The V and J calls here are based on TCRdb, not the publication. This sample has nearly 400,000 distinct CDR3 sequences in its table, and about 18% of those were observed once. The ten largest account for about 1.6% of the sample.

The ophthalmopathy patients had moderately to severely active disease, with a Clinical Activity Score of 3 or higher, a NOSPECS grade of 4 or higher, and a disease duration of less than 3 months. Anyone with other autoimmune diseases, uncontrolled infections, pregnancy or lactation was excluded from the study. Diagnosis relied on clinical symptoms, serum thyroxine, TRAb, thyroid ultrasound and orbital computed tomography. Ficoll-Paque density gradient centrifugation was used to isolate PBMCs from 8.5 to 10 ml of fresh peripheral blood. Total RNA was extracted with Trizol reagent and quality-checked on an Agilent 2100 Bioanalyzer. Its CDR3 holds 13 amino acids, cysteine through phenylalanine. Only the CDR3 region is kept as DNA, spanning 39 bases read in frame from base 1. Deletion took 3 bases off V and 4 bases off J, with a span of 10 bases between the germline ends.

The sample taken for sequencing was peripheral blood. The rearrangement combines TRBV12-3 or TRBV12-4 with TRBJ2-7; no D gene is confidently identified. This receptor was obtained from a woman aged 18-29 years with Graves' ophthalmopathy. Donor details come from another sample of the same person, matched by shared clones. The sequence in DNA is TGTGCCAGCAGTTTGGGTCAGGTATACGAGCAGTACTTC. Translated, this is CASSLGQVYEQYF.